Below are 13 T cell receptor beta chains sequenced from a single sample in a study of post-analysis software for immune sequencing data. Broader study findings: Patients showed TRBV5-6, TRBV5-1 and TRBV20-1 among about five TRBV segments more frequent than in controls.

The antigens of these receptors remain unknown. Unique molecular identifiers were built into the TCR beta cDNA libraries. MiXCR, applied by TCRdb to the PCR reads, yields one record per CDR3 protein. The table has about 170,000 distinct CDR3 sequences, 30% seen once. Source material: blood. The source of these receptors is a girl aged 5 to 17 with multiple sclerosis.

This clonotype was picked up many times. The chain uses TRBV5-6 and TRBJ1-2, with 7 bases matching TRBD1. The CDR3 covers 15 residues. Losses at the gene ends were 0 bases for V and 10 bases for J; bases not matched to a gene: 12. Germline lookup yields CDR1 SGHDT and CDR2 YYEEEE. The CDR3 loop is CASSLAGTGVIDYTF. CDR3 nucleotide sequence: TGTGCCAGCAGCTTGGCGGGTACAGGGGTAATCGACTACACCTTC.

In this sample, this clonotype turned up once. A much larger clone lies one base from this, so it may be a read error. The chain uses TRBV29-1 and TRBJ1-1; a weak D match, TRBD1 (5 bases). The CDR3 spans 13 residues. Germline values: CDR1 SQVTM, CDR2 ANQGSEA. The CDR3 loop reads CGVEGPANTEAFF. As DNA, the CDR3 is TGCGGCGTGGAGGGACCCGCGAACACTGAAGCTTTCTTT.

The rearrangement joins TRBV20-1 to TRBJ1-1, with unresolved D. The V end was cut by 0 bases, the J end by 4 bases, with 15 bases between. This CDR3 comprises 15 residues. Germline V gives CDR1 DFQATT, CDR2 SNEGSKA (reference sequence). The CDR3 protein is CSARDMRVGGTEAFF. CDR3 DNA: TGCAGTGCTAGAGATATGAGGGTAGGAGGCACTGAAGCTTTCTTT.

This clonotype was recorded many times. The rearrangement joins TRBV12-3 or TRBV12-4 to TRBJ2-7; the match to TRBD2 covers 12 bases. The CDR3 runs 16 residues. V trimming: 6 bases; J trimming: 1 base; junction bases outside the gene matches: 7. DNA for the CDR3: TGTGCCAGCAGACTCCTAGCGGGAGGGTCTTCCTACGAGCAGTACTTC. Protein sequence: CASRLLAGGSSYEQYF.

A few counts support this clonotype. The chain couples TRBV7-6 to TRBJ1-1; the D is unclear. The V and J ends lost 0 bases and 5 bases respectively, with 10 bases between them. This CDR3 spans 14 amino acids. Germline loops: CDR1 SGHVS, CDR2 FNYEAQ. The DNA for the CDR3 is TGTGCCAGCAGCTTAGCAGGGTCACCAACTGAAGCTTTCTTT. Its translation: CASSLAGSPTEAFF.

This clonotype was seen repeatedly, ten times or more. This chain uses TRBV28 with TRBJ2-7, with 8 bases aligning to TRBD1. From germline, CDR1 is MDHEN and CDR2 SYDVKM. With 7 bases clipped from V and 6 bases from J, the junction kept 5 bases outside the gene matches. The CDR3 runs to 12 residues. CDR3 DNA sequence: TGTGCCAGCACCAGGACAGGGTTCGAGCAGTACTTC. Translating it yields CASTRTGFEQYF.

There are many counts of this clonotype. The J gene is TRBJ1-2, the V gene TRBV4-2, with 11 bases lining up with TRBD1. Germline lookup yields CDR1 LGHNA and CDR2 YNFKEQ. J lost 7 bases, V lost 3 bases, and 16 bases had no gene match. The CDR3 spans 18 residues. CDR3 DNA sequence: TGTGCCAGCAGCCACCTTACCGCCGGGACAGGGGGAGAGGCTGGCTACACCTTC. It specifies CASSHLTAGTGGEAGYTF.

This clonotype was detected many times. This chain joins TRBV12-3 or TRBV12-4 and TRBJ2-1; possible D gene TRBD2, 6 bases. Between the trimmed V and J ends, which lost 4 bases and 9 bases, there was a span of 13 bases. CDR3 length: 13 residues. This CDR3 is CASSYSGLPEQFF. CDR3 nucleotide sequence: TGTGCCAGCAGTTATTCGGGACTTCCTGAGCAGTTCTTC.

This clonotype was found many times. The chain carries TRBV6-6 and TRBJ2-5; tentatively, D is TRBD2 (5 bases). The J call may be faulty, since TRBJ2-7 better matches the DNA end. Germline CDR1 reads MNHNY; CDR2 reads SVGAGI (reference sequence). The CDR3 is 13 residues long. The CDR3 loop is CASRVVGENEQYF. CDR3 coding DNA: TGTGCCAGCAGAGTGGTGGGAGAGAACGAGCAGTACTTC.

This clonotype came up many times. CDR3 loop: CSASLGPSTDTQYF. As DNA, the CDR3 is TGCAGTGCTAGCCTCGGACCGTCCACAGATACGCAGTATTTT. The chain carries TRBV20-1 and TRBJ2-3; D not certain. Germline values: CDR1 DFQATT, CDR2 SNEGSKA (reference sequence). This CDR3 comprises 14 residues. V was shortened by 3 bases and J by 2 bases, with 12 bases between the two germline ends.

This clonotype appeared once. The genes are TRBV15 and TRBJ2-1; 14 nucleotides agree with TRBD2. With V trimmed by 1 base and J by 5 bases, 13 bases remained unmatched. The CDR3 loop spans 20 amino acids. Per the germline V gene, CDR1 is LNHNV and CDR2 is YYDKDF (reference sequence). The CDR3 protein is CATSRVVGLAGVGGDNEQFF. The CDR3 region has the DNA TGTGCCACCAGCAGAGTTGTGGGACTAGCGGGAGTTGGGGGGGACAATGAGCAGTTCTTC.

This clonotype was counted ten times or more. V and J are TRBV6-6 and TRBJ1-5; D not certain. Trimming took off 2 bases at V and 5 bases at J, with 13 bases between the two ends. Looked up from germline, CDR1 is MNHNY and CDR2 is SVGAGI (reference sequence). The CDR3 is made up of 15 amino acids. The CDR3 is CASSYPVRPDQPQHF. DNA of the CDR3: TGTGCCAGCAGTTACCCAGTACGGCCGGATCAGCCCCAGCATTTT.

This clonotype was counted many times. The chain has TRBV29-1 and TRBJ2-3; 9 positions match TRBD2. The trim removed 6 bases at V and 3 bases at J, leaving 4 bases unmatched. Germline V gene lookup returns CDR1 SQVTM and CDR2 ANQGSEA. This CDR3 contains 13 residues. The CDR3 sequence: CSVAGGRTDTQYF. In DNA, the CDR3 is TGCAGCGTCGCGGGAGGGCGAACAGATACGCAGTATTTT.